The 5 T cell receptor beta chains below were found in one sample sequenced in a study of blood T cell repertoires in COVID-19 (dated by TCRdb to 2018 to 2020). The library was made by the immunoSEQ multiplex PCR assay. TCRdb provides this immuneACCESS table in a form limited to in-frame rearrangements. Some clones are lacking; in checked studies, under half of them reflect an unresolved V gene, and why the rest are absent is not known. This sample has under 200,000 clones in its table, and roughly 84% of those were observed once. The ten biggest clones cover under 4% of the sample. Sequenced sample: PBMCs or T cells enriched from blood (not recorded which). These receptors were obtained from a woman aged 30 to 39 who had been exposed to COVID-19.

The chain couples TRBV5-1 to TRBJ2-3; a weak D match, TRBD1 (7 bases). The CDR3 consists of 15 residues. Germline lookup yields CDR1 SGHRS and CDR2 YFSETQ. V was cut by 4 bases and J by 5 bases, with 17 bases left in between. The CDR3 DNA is TGCGCCAGCAGCCCGGAGGGCAGGGGGATAGATACGCAGTATTTT. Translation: CASSPEGRGIDTQYF.

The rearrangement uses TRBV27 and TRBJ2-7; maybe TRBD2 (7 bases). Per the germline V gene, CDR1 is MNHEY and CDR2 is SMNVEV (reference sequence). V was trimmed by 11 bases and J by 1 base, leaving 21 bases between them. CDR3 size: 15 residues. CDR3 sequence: CAVGRGAVKSYEQYF. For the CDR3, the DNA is TGTGCCGTGGGGAGGGGGGCTGTCAAGTCCTACGAGCAGTACTTC.

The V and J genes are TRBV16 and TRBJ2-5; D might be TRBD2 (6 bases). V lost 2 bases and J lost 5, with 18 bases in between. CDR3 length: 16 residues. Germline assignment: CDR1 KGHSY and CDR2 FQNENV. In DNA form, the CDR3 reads TGTGCCAGCAGCCAACTAAGACGCGGGGTTTCGGAGACCCAGTACTTC. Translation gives CASSQLRRGVSETQYF.

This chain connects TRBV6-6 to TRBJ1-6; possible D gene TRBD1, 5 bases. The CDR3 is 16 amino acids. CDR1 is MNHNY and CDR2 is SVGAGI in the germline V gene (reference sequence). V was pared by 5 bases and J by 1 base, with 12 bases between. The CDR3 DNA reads TGTGCCAGCAGTCGAGACCAGGGATCCTATAATTCACCCCTCCACTTT. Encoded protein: CASSRDQGSYNSPLHF.

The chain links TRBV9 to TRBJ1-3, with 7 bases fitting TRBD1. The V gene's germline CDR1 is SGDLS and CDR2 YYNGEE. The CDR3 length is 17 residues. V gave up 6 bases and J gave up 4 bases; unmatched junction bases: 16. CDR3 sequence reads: CASTSGPGGSPGNTIYF. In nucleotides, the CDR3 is TGTGCCAGCACTTCCGGTCCAGGGGGAAGCCCCGGAAACACCATATATTTT.